These 9 T cell receptor beta chains originate from one sample sequenced in a study of CD8 T cells in ankylosing spondylitis. TCRdb ran MiXCR on the 5' RACE reads and lists one entry per CDR3 protein. The sample records 150,000 to 200,000 distinct CDR3 sequences, approximately 10% being singletons. The sequenced sample was blood, either unsorted or a sorted T cell fraction (not recorded which). These receptors were collected from a male donor with ankylosing spondylitis or in good health (not recorded which).

This clonotype was seen a handful of times. The chain links TRBV20-1 to TRBJ2-3; perhaps TRBD2 as D (6 bases). The CDR3 runs to 18 residues. V shed 5 bases and J shed 0 bases, with 24 bases lying between them. Per germline, CDR1 DFQATT and CDR2 SNEGSKA (reference sequence). The CDR3 sequence: CSAPRGLHGGGSTDTQYF. The CDR3 nucleotides are TGCAGTGCTCCCCGGGGCTTACACGGGGGAGGAAGCACAGATACGCAGTATTTT.

Ten or more counts support this clonotype. J is TRBJ2-5 and V is TRBV20-1, with a possible D match to TRBD2 (5 bases). Germline loops: CDR1 DFQATT, CDR2 SNEGSKA (reference sequence). The V end was cut by 8 bases, the J end by 1 base, with 8 bases between. CDR3 length: 11 amino acids. CDR3 in amino acids: CSLEVQETQYF. CDR3 nucleotide sequence: TGCAGTTTGGAGGTCCAAGAGACCCAGTACTTC.

This clonotype has ten or more counts. The chain joins TRBV9 to TRBJ1-2, with 11 bases matching TRBD1. The J segment lost 3 bases and the V segment lost 0 bases, leaving 1 base of the junction unmatched. Germline V gene data show CDR1 as SGDLS and CDR2 as YYNGEE. The CDR3 is made up of 15 amino acids. CDR3 sequence reads: CASSVGTGGDYGYTF. CDR3 nucleotide sequence: TGTGCCAGCAGCGTAGGGACAGGGGGCGACTATGGCTACACCTTC. Combining the CDR3 with reference TRBV9 and TRBJ1-2 gives the whole variable domain DSGVTQTPKHLITATGQRVTLRCSPRSGDLSVYWYQQSLDQGLQFLIQYYNGEERAKGNILERFSAQQFPDLHSELNLSSLELGDSALYFCASSVGTGGDYGYTFGSGTRLTVV.

At least ten counts were recorded for this clonotype. V and J are TRBV5-1 and TRBJ2-7, with TRBD2 identical over 8 bases. Germline V gene lookup returns CDR1 SGHRS and CDR2 YFSETQ. The junction had 5 bases not matched to a gene; V was cut back by 0 bases and J by 3 bases. The CDR3 loop spans 15 amino acids. The CDR3 here is CASSLDSGDIYEQYF. The CDR3 DNA reads TGCGCCAGCAGCTTGGATAGCGGGGATATCTACGAGCAGTACTTC.

This clonotype has at least ten counts. The rearrangement uses TRBV5-1 and TRBJ2-1, with 7 bases matching TRBD1. Germline CDR1 is SGHRS and CDR2 is YFSETQ. V shed 6 bases, J shed 0 bases, and the junction held 6 bases outside the gene matches. CDR3 length equals 15 residues. The CDR3 spells CASTWTGSSYNEQFF. The CDR3 nucleotides read TGCGCCAGCACCTGGACAGGTAGCTCCTACAATGAGCAGTTCTTC.

A remark on this clonotype: Possible read error: a much larger clone is one base away. The rearrangement links TRBV6-1 to TRBJ1-1; unclear D gene. Trimming took off 4 bases at V and 0 bases at J, with 12 bases between the two ends. Germline CDR1 reads MNHNS; CDR2 reads SASEGT. The CDR3 sequence is 15 residues long. CDR3 protein: CASSVRVLLNTEAFF. The CDR3 bases are TGTGCCAGCAGTGTCCGGGTTCTCTTGAACACTGAAGCTTTCTTT.

This clonotype was seen many times. The V call is TRBV5-1, the J call TRBJ2-1; D may match TRBD1 or TRBD2 (5 bases each). This CDR3 has 15 amino acids. V was cut by 7 bases and J by 4 bases, with 18 bases left in between. CDR1 and CDR2 from the germline V gene are SGHRS and YFSETQ. The CDR3 here is CASEDSRGTYNEQFF. CDR3 coding DNA: TGCGCCAGCGAAGACAGTCGGGGAACTTACAATGAGCAGTTCTTC.

CDR3 sequence (DNA): TGTGCCAGCCACCAGGGAGATGCAGATACGCAGTATTTT. Encoded protein: CASHQGDADTQYF. This rearrangement joins TRBV2 to TRBJ2-3; D possibly uses TRBD1 or TRBD2 (5 bases each). Germline loops: CDR1 SNHLY, CDR2 FYNNEI. The CDR3 consists of 13 residues. The V end was cut by 8 bases, the J end by 4 bases, with 13 bases between.

The rearrangement uses TRBV6-2 or TRBV6-3 and TRBJ1-1; the D is unclear. The CDR3 has 12 amino acids. V dropped 0 bases and J dropped 14 bases, with 13 bases sitting between them. Per the germline V gene, CDR1 is MNHEY and CDR2 is SVGEGT. CDR3 in amino acids: CASSYSVRETFF. DNA of the CDR3: TGTGCCAGCAGTTACTCGGTGAGGGAAACGTTCTTT.